The text below deals with one T cell receptor beta chain. This specimen comes from a study of T cells in Graves' hyperthyroidism and ophthalmopathy. What was amplified from RNA transcripts were TCR beta CDR3 regions. In the first-round RT-PCR of the TCR CDR3, the HTBI primer set was used. Using its own MiXCR run on the multiplex PCR reads, TCRdb lists one record per CDR3 protein. The sample has some 200,000 distinct CDR3 sequences; 17% are singletons. Germline V lookup: CDR1 MNHNS, CDR2 SASEGT. The CDR3 totals 15 residues. J lost 4 bases, V lost 7 bases, and 9 bases had no gene match. An approximately 9.4 ml volume of fresh peripheral blood provided the PBMCs.

Sample: blood. This sequence joins TRBV6-1 and TRBJ1-5; 8 bases align to TRBD1. The source of this sequence is a woman aged 50 to 60 with Graves' hyperthyroidism. The CDR3, as DNA: TGTGCCAGCAAATTGGGACAGGCGCCTAATCAGCCCCAGCATTTT. This translates into CASKLGQAPNQPQHF.